The present TCR beta chain was sequenced within a study of tumor-infiltrating lymphocytes in localized non-small cell lung cancer. Study-level background: From each patient, both tumor and uninvolved lung, non-adjacent to tumor, were sampled.

Note on this clone: Its antigen remains unknown.

Germline V gene lookup returns CDR1 SGHNT and CDR2 YYREEE (reference sequence). The CDR3 runs to 13 residues. Trimming left V 4 bases short and J 5 bases short, with 9 bases between. Only in-frame clones appear in the TCRdb table, and some are missing; sequencing was by immunoSEQ multiplex PCR. The sample yields some 8,100 clones, roughly three quarters seen once. The study's findings and limits: T-cell fraction did not differ between immunotypes IM1 and IM2.

The chain uses TRBV5-4 and TRBJ2-2, with D unresolved. The sequence came from a human donor with non-small cell lung cancer. Sequencing was done on a sample of uninvolved lung tissue not adjacent to the tumor. CDR3 in DNA: TGTGCCAGCAGCCCCCCCTCTACCGGGGAGCTGTTTTTT. Encoded protein: CASSPPSTGELFF.